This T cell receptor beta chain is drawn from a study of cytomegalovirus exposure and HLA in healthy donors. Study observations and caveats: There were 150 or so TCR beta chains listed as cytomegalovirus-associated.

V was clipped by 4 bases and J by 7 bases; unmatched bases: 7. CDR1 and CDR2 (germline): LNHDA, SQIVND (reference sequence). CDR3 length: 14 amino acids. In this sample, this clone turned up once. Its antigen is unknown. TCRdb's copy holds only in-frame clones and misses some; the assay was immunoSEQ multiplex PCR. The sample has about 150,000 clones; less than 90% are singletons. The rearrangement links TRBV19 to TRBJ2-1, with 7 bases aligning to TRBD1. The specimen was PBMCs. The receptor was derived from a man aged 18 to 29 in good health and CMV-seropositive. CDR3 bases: TGTGCCAGTAGTAGAGGGGGCGCCGGAAATGAGCAGTTCTTC. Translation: CASSRGGAGNEQFF.